What follows is one TCR beta chain and its context. As yet, its antigen is unknown. The sample originates from a study of CD8 T cells in Susac syndrome. The study, taken as a whole, reports: By the study's own acknowledgment, its TCR sequencing and HLA analysis included relatively few individuals.

V dropped 4 bases and J dropped 4 bases, with 12 bases sitting between them. CDR3 length equals 13 residues. Per the germline V gene, CDR1 is SGHRS and CDR2 is YFSETQ. With random hexamers, 0.5 to 1 ug RNA was reverse transcribed. The CDR3 of TCR beta was amplified by immunoSEQ multiplex PCR across 54 Vbeta and 13 Jbeta. In TCRdb, the immunoSEQ multiplex PCR reads were re-called with MiXCR into one record per CDR3 protein. The sample lists hundreds of thousands of distinct CDR3 sequences, about 88% occurring once. The patients who served as multiple sclerosis controls were treatment-naive and had stable or active relapsing-remitting disease that fulfilled the revised McDonald criteria. Negative isolation yielded CD8+ and CD4+ T cells; FACS enriched TEMRA cells.

This receptor was obtained from a human donor with multiple sclerosis. Sequenced material: CD8+ T cells from PBMCs. This chain uses TRBV5-1 with TRBJ2-7; D may be TRBD2 (5 bases). Here the CDR3 DNA reads TGCGCCAGCAGCCAAGGACTCCGGTACGAGCAGTACTTC. It yields the protein CASSQGLRYEQYF.